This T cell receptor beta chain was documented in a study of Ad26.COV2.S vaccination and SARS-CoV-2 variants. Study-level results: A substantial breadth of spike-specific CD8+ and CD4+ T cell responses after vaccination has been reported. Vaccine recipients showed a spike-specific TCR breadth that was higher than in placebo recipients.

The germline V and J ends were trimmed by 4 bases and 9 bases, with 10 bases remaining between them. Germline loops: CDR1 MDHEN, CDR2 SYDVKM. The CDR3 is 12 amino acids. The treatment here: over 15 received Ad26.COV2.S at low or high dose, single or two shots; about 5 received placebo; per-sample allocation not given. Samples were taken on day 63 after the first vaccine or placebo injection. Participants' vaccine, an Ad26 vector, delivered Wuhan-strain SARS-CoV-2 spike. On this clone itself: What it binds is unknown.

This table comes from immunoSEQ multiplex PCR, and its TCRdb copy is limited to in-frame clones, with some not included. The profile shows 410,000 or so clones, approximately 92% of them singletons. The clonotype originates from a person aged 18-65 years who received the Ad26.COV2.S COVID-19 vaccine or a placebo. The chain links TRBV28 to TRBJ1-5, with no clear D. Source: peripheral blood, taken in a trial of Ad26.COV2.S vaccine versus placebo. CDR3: CASSSLAGPQHF. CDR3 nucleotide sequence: TGTGCCAGCAGTTCCCTAGCGGGGCCCCAGCATTTT.